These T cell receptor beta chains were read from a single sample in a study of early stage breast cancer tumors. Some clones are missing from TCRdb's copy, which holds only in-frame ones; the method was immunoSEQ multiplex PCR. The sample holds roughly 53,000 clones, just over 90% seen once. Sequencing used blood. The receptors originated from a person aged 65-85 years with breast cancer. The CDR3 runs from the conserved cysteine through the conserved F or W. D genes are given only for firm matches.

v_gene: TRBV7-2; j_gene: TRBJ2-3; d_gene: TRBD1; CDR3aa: CASTVDRQFTDTQYF
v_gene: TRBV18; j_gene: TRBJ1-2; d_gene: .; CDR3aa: CASSRDIYGYTF
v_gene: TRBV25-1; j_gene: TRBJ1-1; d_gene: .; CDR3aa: CASTRGNTEAFF
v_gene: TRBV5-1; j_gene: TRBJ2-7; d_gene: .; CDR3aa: CASSLERVPSEQYF
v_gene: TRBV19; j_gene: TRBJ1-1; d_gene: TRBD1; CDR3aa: CASSLQGRNTEAFF
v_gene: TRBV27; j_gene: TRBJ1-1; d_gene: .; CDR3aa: CASSFEVPPTAEAFF
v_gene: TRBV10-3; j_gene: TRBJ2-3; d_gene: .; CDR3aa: CAIKRATGTDTQYF
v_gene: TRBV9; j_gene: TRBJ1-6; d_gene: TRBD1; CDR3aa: CASSVDRGLNSPLHF
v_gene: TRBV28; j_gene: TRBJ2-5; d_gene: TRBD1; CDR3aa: CASSAQTGDQETQYF
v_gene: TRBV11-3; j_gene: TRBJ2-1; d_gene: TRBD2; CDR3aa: CASSQSGRANEQFF
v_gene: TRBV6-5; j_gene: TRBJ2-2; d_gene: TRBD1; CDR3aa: CASSWTGGTGELFF
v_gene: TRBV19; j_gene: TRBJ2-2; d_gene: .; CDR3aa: CASSPPSLLGGPNTGELFF
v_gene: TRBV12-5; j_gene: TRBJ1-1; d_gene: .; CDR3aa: CASGLVQGNTEAFF
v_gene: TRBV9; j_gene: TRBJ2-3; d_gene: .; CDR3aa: CASSDGTSTDTQYF
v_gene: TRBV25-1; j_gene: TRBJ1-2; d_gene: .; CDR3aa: CASSELVDSLANYGYTF
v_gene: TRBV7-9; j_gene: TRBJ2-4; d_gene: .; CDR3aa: CASSLGSGNIQYF
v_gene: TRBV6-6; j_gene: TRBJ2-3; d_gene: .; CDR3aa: CASSYSIQGTDTQYF
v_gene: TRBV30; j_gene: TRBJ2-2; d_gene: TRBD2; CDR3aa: CAWSRLAGEDTGELFF
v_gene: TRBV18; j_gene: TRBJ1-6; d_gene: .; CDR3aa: CASSPPGQAYNSPLHF
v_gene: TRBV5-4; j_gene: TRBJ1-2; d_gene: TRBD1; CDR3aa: CASSYTGVGGYTF
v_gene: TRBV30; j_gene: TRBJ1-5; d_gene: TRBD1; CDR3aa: CAWSAGGYNQPQHF
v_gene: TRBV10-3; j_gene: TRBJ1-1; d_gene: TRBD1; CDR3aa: CAISGTGGGTEAFF
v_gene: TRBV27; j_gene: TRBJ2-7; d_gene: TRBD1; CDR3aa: CASSFRGRNDEQYF
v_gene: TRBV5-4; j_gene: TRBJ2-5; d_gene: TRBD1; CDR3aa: CASSLGGRGRAETQYF
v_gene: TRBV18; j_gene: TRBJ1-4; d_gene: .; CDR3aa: CASSPVGIYDEKLFF